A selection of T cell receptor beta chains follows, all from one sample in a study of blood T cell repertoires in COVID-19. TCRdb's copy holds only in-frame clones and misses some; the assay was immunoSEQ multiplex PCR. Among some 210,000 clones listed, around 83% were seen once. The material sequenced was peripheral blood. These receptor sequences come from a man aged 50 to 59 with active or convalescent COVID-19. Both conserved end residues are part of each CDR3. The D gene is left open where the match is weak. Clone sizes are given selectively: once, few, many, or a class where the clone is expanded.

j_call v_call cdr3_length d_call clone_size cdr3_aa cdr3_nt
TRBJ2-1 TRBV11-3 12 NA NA CASSTKEDEQFF TGTGCCAGCAGCACAAAAGAGGATGAGCAGTTCTTC
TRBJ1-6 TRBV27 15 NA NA CASSYAGLSNSPLHF TGTGCCAGCAGTTACGCGGGTTTGAGCAATTCACCCCTCCACTTT
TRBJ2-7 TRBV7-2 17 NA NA CASSPSPQDSERDEQYF TGTGCCAGCAGCCCATCCCCTCAAGACTCTGAGCGGGACGAGCAGTACTTC
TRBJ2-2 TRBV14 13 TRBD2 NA CASSQPGGGELFF TGTGCCAGCAGCCAACCGGGAGGCGGGGAGCTGTTTTTT
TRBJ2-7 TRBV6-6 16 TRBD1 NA CASSGTGVTSSYEQYF TGTGCCAGCAGTGGAACAGGGGTCACGAGCTCCTACGAGCAGTACTTC
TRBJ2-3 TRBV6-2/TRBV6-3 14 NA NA CASSSRLGIDTQYF TGTGCCAGCAGTTCGAGACTCGGGATAGATACGCAGTATTTT
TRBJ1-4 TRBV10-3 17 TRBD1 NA CAISDRDSINNPLGPVF TGTGCCATCAGTGACCGGGACAGTATTAATAATCCGTTGGGTCCTGTTTTT
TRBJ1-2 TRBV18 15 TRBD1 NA CASSPRQGVYYGYTF TGTGCCAGCTCACCCCGGCAGGGGGTGTACTATGGCTACACCTTC
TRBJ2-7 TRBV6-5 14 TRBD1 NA CASSSNRGGYEQYF TGTGCCAGCAGTTCCAACAGGGGCGGCTACGAGCAGTACTTC
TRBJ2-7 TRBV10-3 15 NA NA CAISEYGQSSYEQYF TGTGCCATCAGTGAGTACGGACAGAGCTCCTACGAGCAGTACTTC
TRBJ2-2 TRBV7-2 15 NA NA CASSLYQGSAGELFF TGTGCCAGCAGCTTATATCAGGGAAGTGCCGGGGAGCTGTTTTTT
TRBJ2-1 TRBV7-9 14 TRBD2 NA CASSLGGDHNEQFF TGTGCCAGCAGCTTGGGAGGGGACCACAATGAGCAGTTCTTC
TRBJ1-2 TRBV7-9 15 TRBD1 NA CASSLVTGGAYGYTF TGTGCCAGCAGCTTAGTCACAGGGGGCGCCTATGGCTACACCTTC
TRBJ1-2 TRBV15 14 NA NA CATSGLGGNYGYTF TGTGCCACCAGCGGGCTGGGTGGGAACTATGGCTACACCTTC
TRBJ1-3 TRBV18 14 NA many CASSPSRGENTIYF TGTGCCAGCTCACCTTCCCGGGGTGAAAACACCATATATTTT
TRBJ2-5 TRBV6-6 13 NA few CASRLGVQETQYF TGTGCCAGCCGATTAGGGGTCCAAGAGACCCAGTACTTC
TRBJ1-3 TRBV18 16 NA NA CASSPGSQISGNTIYF TGTGCCAGCTCACCAGGCAGTCAGATCTCTGGAAACACCATATATTTT
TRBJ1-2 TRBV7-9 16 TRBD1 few CASSLGGGRANYGYTF TGTGCCAGCAGCTTAGGAGGGGGCCGAGCTAACTATGGCTACACCTTC
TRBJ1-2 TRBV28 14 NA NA CASSFSGKSYGYTF TGTGCCAGCAGTTTCTCAGGGAAATCCTATGGCTACACCTTC
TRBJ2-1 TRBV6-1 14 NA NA CASSETGAYNEQFF TGTGCCAGCAGTGAGACAGGAGCCTACAATGAGCAGTTCTTC
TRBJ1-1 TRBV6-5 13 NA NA CASRYTVNTEAFF TGTGCCAGCAGGTATACAGTGAACACTGAAGCTTTCTTT
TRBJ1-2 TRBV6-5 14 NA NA CASSYPQGLGGYTF TGTGCCAGCAGTTACCCACAGGGTCTGGGGGGCTACACCTTC
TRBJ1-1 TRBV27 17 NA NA CASSRTPRGLSNTEAFF TGTGCCAGCAGTAGGACACCGCGCGGATTATCGAACACTGAAGCTTTCTTT
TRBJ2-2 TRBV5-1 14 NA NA CASSLEWATGELFF TGCGCCAGCAGCTTGGAATGGGCCACCGGGGAGCTGTTTTTT
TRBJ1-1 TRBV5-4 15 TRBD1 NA CASSSRTGTNTEAFF TGTGCCAGCAGCTCCCGGACAGGGACGAACACTGAAGCTTTCTTT
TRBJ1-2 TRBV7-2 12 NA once CASSSDRRGYTF TGTGCCAGCAGCTCCGACAGACGGGGCTACACCTTC
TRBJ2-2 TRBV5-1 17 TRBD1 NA CASSLTGQGATTGELFF TGCGCCAGCAGCTTGACGGGACAGGGGGCAACCACCGGGGAGCTGTTTTTT
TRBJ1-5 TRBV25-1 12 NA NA CASRQNNQPQHF TGTGCCAGCAGGCAGAACAATCAGCCCCAGCATTTT
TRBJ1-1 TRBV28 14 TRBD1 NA CASSRQGAWTEAFF TGTGCCAGCAGTAGACAGGGGGCGTGGACTGAAGCTTTCTTT
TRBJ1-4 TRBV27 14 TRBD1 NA CASSSDRAGEKLFF TGTGCCAGCAGTTCAGACAGGGCGGGCGAAAAACTGTTTTTT
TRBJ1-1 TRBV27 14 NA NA CASSLLATLHEAFF TGTGCCAGCAGTTTATTAGCCACCCTACATGAAGCTTTCTTT
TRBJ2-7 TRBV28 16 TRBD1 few CASSLVSGGVGYEQYF TGTGCCAGCAGTCTAGTCTCAGGGGGAGTTGGGTACGAGCAGTACTTC
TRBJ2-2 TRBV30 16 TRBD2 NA CAWSVIAGVNTGELFF TGTGCCTGGAGTGTAATAGCGGGGGTGAACACCGGGGAGCTGTTTTTT
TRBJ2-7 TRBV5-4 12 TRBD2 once CASSGTRREQYF TGTGCCAGCAGCGGGACTAGAAGGGAGCAGTACTTC
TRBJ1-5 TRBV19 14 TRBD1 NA CASRIRTGDQPQHF TGTGCCAGTAGGATAAGGACAGGGGATCAGCCCCAGCATTTT
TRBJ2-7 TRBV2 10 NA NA CASSYYEQYF TGTGCCAGCAGTTACTACGAGCAGTACTTC
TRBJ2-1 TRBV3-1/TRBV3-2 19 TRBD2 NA CASSPAVGLAGFSYNEQFF TGTGCCAGCAGCCCCGCTGTCGGGCTAGCGGGATTCTCCTACAATGAGCAGTTCTTC
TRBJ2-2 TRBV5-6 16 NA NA CASSFNRVVRTGELFF TGTGCCAGCAGCTTCAATCGAGTAGTAAGAACCGGGGAGCTGTTTTTT
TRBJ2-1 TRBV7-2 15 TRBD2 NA CASSSFSGGAVEQFF TGTGCCAGCAGCTCCTTTAGCGGGGGGGCCGTGGAGCAGTTCTTC
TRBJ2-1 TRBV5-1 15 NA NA CASNPLADGYNEQFF TGCGCCAGCAACCCATTAGCGGACGGCTACAATGAGCAGTTCTTC
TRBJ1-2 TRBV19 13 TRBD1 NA CASRTGEDYGYTF TGTGCCAGTAGGACAGGGGAAGACTATGGCTACACCTTC
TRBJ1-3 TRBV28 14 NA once CASSLSGYGNTIYF TGTGCCAGCAGCCTATCGGGTTACGGAAACACCATATATTTT
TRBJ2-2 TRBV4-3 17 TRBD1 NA CASSQVSGTGGSGELFF TGCGCCAGCAGCCAAGTATCAGGGACAGGGGGCAGCGGGGAGCTGTTTTTT
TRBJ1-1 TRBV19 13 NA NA CASSPFPGTEAFF TGTGCCAGTAGCCCCTTTCCGGGAACTGAAGCTTTCTTT
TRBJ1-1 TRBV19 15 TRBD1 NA CASSIGTGVGTEAFF TGTGCCAGTAGTATCGGGACAGGGGTGGGCACTGAAGCTTTCTTT
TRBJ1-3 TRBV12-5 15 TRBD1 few CASGVDRPSGNTIYF TGTGCTAGTGGTGTGGACAGGCCCTCTGGAAACACCATATATTTT
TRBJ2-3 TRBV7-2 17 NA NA CASSLDGLLLRTDTQYF TGTGCCAGCAGCTTAGATGGGCTCCTGCTTCGGACAGATACGCAGTATTTT
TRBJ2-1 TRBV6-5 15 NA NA CASSYSGAVYNEQFF TGTGCCAGCAGTTACTCAGGGGCCGTCTACAATGAGCAGTTCTTC
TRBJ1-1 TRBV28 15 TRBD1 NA CASSLIDRAAPGAFF TGTGCCAGCAGTTTAATCGACAGGGCGGCCCCAGGAGCTTTCTTT
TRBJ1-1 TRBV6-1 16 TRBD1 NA CASSDLRGTGLTEAFF TGTGCCAGCAGTGACCTACGGGGGACAGGGCTCACTGAAGCTTTCTTT